These 13 T cell receptor beta chains were all obtained from the same sample, sequenced in a study of shared T cell receptors in the human thymus. Profiling relied on immunoSEQ multiplex PCR, and the TCRdb table lists in-frame clones only, not all of them. The sample holds some 700,000 clones, 80% to 90% seen once. The same data also went into a second study, on human thymus T cells.

Input material: thymocytes. These receptors all stem from a girl under three years old with a congenital heart defect.

This clone was counted a few times. This chain uses TRBV5-8 with TRBJ1-5; TRBD1 agrees at 8 bases. V shed 4 bases, J shed 2 bases, and the junction held 8 bases outside the gene matches. The CDR3 consists of 16 residues. Germline CDR1 and CDR2: SGHTS and YDEGEE. In DNA form, the CDR3 reads TGTGCCAGCAGCGGACGACAGGGGATGGGCAATCAGCCCCAGCATTTT. Translating gives CASSGRQGMGNQPQHF.

The V gene is TRBV5-1, the J gene TRBJ2-3; 9 positions agree with TRBD2. CDR1 and CDR2 from the germline V gene are SGHRS and YFSETQ. The J segment lost 2 bases and the V segment lost 0 bases, leaving 1 base of the junction unmatched. The CDR3 contains 15 residues. CDR3 region: CASSLGGGDTDTQYF. The DNA for the CDR3 is TGCGCCAGCAGCTTGGGCGGGGGGGACACAGATACGCAGTATTTT.

Notes on this clone: The junction departs from germline at one end; a sequencing error may be responsible. Other nucleotide sequences from this sample produce the same CDR3. This sequence joins TRBV28 and TRBJ1-6, with no clear D. CDR3 length: 15 residues. The germline gives CDR1 MDHEN, CDR2 SYDVKM. CDR3 nucleotide sequence: TGTGCCAGCAGCTCTATTCGCTCCTATAATTCCCCCCTCCACTTT. Its translation is CASSSIRSYNSPLHF.

The gene calls are TRBV30 and TRBJ1-1; possibly TRBD1 for D (6 bases). Per the germline V gene, CDR1 is GTSNPN and CDR2 is SVGIG (reference sequence). With 1 base removed from V and 11 bases from J, the gap between germline ends came to 8 bases. This CDR3 contains 10 residues. The CDR3 loop reads CAWSGTDAFF. For the CDR3, the DNA is TGTGCCTGGAGTGGGACAGACGCTTTCTTT.

This clone was seen a handful of times. The chain uses TRBV29-1 and TRBJ2-5; 9 bases fit TRBD1. Germline loops: CDR1 SQVTM, CDR2 ANQGSEA. The CDR3 is 14 amino acids. With 4 bases clipped from V and 3 bases from J, the junction kept 6 bases outside the gene matches. The CDR3 nucleotides are TGCAGCGTTGTCTATCGGGACAGGGAAGAGACCCAGTACTTC. Translating it yields CSVVYRDREETQYF. The complete variable domain, with remaining parts taken from reference TRBV29-1 and TRBJ2-5, reads SAVISQKPSRDICQRGTSLTIQCQVDSQVTMMFWYRQQPGQSLTLIATANQGSEATYESGFVIDKFPISRPNLTFSTLTVSNMSPEDSSIYLCSVVYRDREETQYFGPGTRLLVL.

This chain connects TRBV2 to TRBJ1-1; D not certain. The CDR3 is 12 amino acids. Per germline, CDR1 SNHLY and CDR2 FYNNEI. Trimming took off 5 bases at V and 8 bases at J, with 12 bases between the two ends. This CDR3 is CASSKSGREAFF. Written as DNA, the CDR3 is TGTGCCAGCAGTAAGTCAGGAAGAGAAGCTTTCTTT. The variable domain in full, with the rest retrieved from reference TRBV2 and TRBJ1-1, is EPEVTQTPSHQVTQMGQEVILRCVPISNHLYFYWYRQILGQKVEFLVSFYNNEISEKSEIFDDQFSVERPDGSNFTLKIRSTKLEDSAMYFCASSKSGREAFFGQGTRLTVV.

This chain joins TRBV7-6 and TRBJ1-1; D unresolved. Germline V gene data show CDR1 as SGHVS and CDR2 as FNYEAQ. Trimming took 5 bases from V and 7 from J, leaving 23 bases between them. This CDR3 contains 16 residues. CDR3 amino acids: CASSPRGEGGGYEAFF. The CDR3 DNA follows: TGTGCCAGCAGCCCCCGCGGAGAGGGAGGTGGCTATGAAGCTTTCTTT.

Here the CDR3 reads CAISLNLAGALYEQYF. The CDR3 DNA sequence: TGTGCCATCAGTCTTAACCTAGCGGGGGCACTCTACGAGCAGTACTTC. The genes are TRBV10-3 and TRBJ2-7; 10 nucleotides align to TRBD2. The CDR3 spans 16 residues. The V gene end was trimmed by 5 bases and the J gene end by 3 bases; junction bases not matched to a gene: 10. From germline, CDR1 is ENHRY and CDR2 SYGVKD.

The chain employs TRBV7-9 and TRBJ1-6; tentatively, D is TRBD1 (5 bases). The CDR3 is made up of 16 amino acids. Trimming took 3 bases from V and 10 from J, leaving 19 bases between them. From germline, CDR1 is SEHNR and CDR2 FQNEAQ (reference sequence). The CDR3: CASSFDRGFFNSPLHF. The DNA of the CDR3 is TGTGCCAGCAGCTTTGACCGGGGGTTCTTTAACTCACCCCTCCACTTT.

This chain uses TRBV10-2 with TRBJ2-1; D possibly corresponds to TRBD2 (5 bases). V lost 2 bases and J 9 bases, leaving 8 bases between the germline ends. The CDR3 has 12 residues. Germline loops: CDR1 WSHSY, CDR2 SAAADI. This CDR3 is CASSEGSIEQFF. The CDR3 bases are TGCGCCAGCAGTGAGGGGAGCATTGAGCAGTTCTTC.

CDR3 amino acids: CASSSPDSASREEETQYF. In nucleotides, the CDR3 is TGTGCCAGCAGCTCACCAGACTCGGCTTCCAGGGAGGAAGAGACCCAGTACTTC. J is TRBJ2-5 and V is TRBV5-6, with D possibly TRBD2 on 6 matching bases. Germline lookup yields CDR1 SGHDT and CDR2 YYEEEE. The CDR3 length is 18 residues. V gave up 3 bases and J gave up 3 bases, with 24 bases separating them.

This clone has just one count. This sequence joins TRBV27 and TRBJ2-5; possible D gene TRBD2, 5 bases. Germline CDR1 and CDR2: MNHEY and SMNVEV (reference sequence). The CDR3 consists of 14 residues. Deletions cut 3 bases from V and 2 bases from J, with 10 bases between. DNA for the CDR3: TGTGCCAGCAGTTTCCGGAGGCAACAAGAGACCCAGTACTTC. Amino acid sequence: CASSFRRQQETQYF.

The sample holds one count of this clone. The rearrangement joins TRBV6-1 to TRBJ2-7; tentatively, D is TRBD1 (6 bases). The V end was cut by 6 bases, the J end by 3 bases, with 15 bases between. Per germline, CDR1 MNHNS and CDR2 SASEGT. There are 14 residues in the CDR3. The CDR3, as DNA: TGTGCCAGCAGGCGCCCGGGACACAGCTACGAGCAGTACTTC. This codes for CASRRPGHSYEQYF.